This T cell receptor beta chain was recovered during a study of lymphopenia after photon versus proton radiotherapy. Findings and limits, study-wide: In patients who died, overall survival fell as post-nadir TCR diversity dropped more. Relative stability marked proton patients; photon patients lost diversity and naive cells. Better survival with proton therapy was suggested as possible, not demonstrated. After lymphocyte nadir, photon-treated repertoires showed oligoclonal expansion, especially CD8+ Temra.

The trim removed 6 bases at V and 3 bases at J, leaving 6 bases unmatched. This CDR3 is 16 amino acids long. The V gene's germline CDR1 is LNHDA and CDR2 SQIVND (reference sequence). As for this clone: What it binds is unknown.

The repertoire was sequenced with immunoSEQ multiplex PCR; TCRdb's copy has only in-frame clones and lacks some. The repertoire holds over 20,000 clones, with around 89% as singletons. The V call is TRBV19, the J call TRBJ1-3, with TRBD1 matching over 12 bases. The receptor was derived from a man at least 80 years old with esophageal cancer. This specimen was peripheral blood, taken from a patient treated with proton-based radiotherapy. CDR3 nucleotides: TGTGCCAGTAGCAAGGGACAGGGGGCTGGTGGAAACACCATATATTTT. This encodes CASSKGQGAGGNTIYF. Drawing the rest from reference TRBV19 and TRBJ1-3, the complete variable domain is DGGITQSPKYLFRKEGQNVTLSCEQNLNHDAMYWYRQDPGQGLRLIYYSQIVNDFQKGDIAEGYSVSREKKESFPLTVTSAQKNPTAFYLCASSKGQGAGGNTIYFGEGSWLTVV.